The 3 T cell receptor beta chains presented below share a single source sample, sequenced in a study of blood T cell repertoires in COVID-19. Clones were read by immunoSEQ multiplex PCR, and TCRdb kept only the in-frame ones, dropping some. The sample carries roughly 200,000 clones, roughly 76% recorded once. The sequencing sample was made of peripheral blood. These receptors were taken from a woman aged 50 to 60 with active or convalescent COVID-19.

The chain employs TRBV7-9 and TRBJ1-1, with no clear D. The V gene lost 7 bases and the J gene lost 3 bases, with 12 bases spanning the gap. The CDR3 has 13 residues. Looked up from germline, CDR1 is SEHNR and CDR2 is FQNEAQ (reference sequence). The CDR3 sequence: CASNPSQDTEAFF. The DNA for the CDR3 is TGTGCCAGCAACCCGAGCCAGGACACTGAAGCTTTCTTT.

The genes are TRBV4-1 and TRBJ1-2; D is perhaps TRBD1 (6 bases). Trimming removed 0 bases from V and 8 bases from J, with 16 bases in between. Germline assignment: CDR1 MGHRA and CDR2 YSYEKL. CDR3 length equals 15 residues. The CDR3: CASSQEFGTRRGYTF. DNA of the CDR3: TGCGCCAGCAGCCAAGAATTCGGGACACGGCGAGGCTACACCTTC.

This rearrangement joins TRBV2 to TRBJ2-2; D is unresolved. Germline CDR1 SNHLY, CDR2 FYNNEI. V dropped 8 bases and J dropped 0 bases, with 7 bases sitting between them. This CDR3 spans 13 amino acids. The CDR3 nucleotides are TGTGCCAGCCTTACTCCGAACACCGGGGAGCTGTTTTTT. The encoded protein is CASLTPNTGELFF.